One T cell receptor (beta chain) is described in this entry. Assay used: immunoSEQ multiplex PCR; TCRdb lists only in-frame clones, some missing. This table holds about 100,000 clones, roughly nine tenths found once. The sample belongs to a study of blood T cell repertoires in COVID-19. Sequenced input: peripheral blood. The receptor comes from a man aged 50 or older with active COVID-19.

The CDR3 DNA is TGTGCCAGCTCGGGGGTGTCTGGAAACACCATATATTTT. Translated: CASSGVSGNTIYF. The V gene is TRBV11-3, the J gene TRBJ1-3; perhaps TRBD1 as D (5 bases). The CDR3 loop spans 13 amino acids. The germline gives CDR1 SGHNT, CDR2 YENEEA. V was pared by 8 bases and J by 1 base, with 9 bases between.